This T cell receptor (beta chain) is from a study of T cells in Graves' hyperthyroidism and ophthalmopathy. Study outcomes and limitations: Prediction of ophthalmopathy progression came a median roughly 6.7 months pre-onset.

This clonotype was detected ten times or more. Antigen unknown. Researchers took RNA transcripts and amplified the TCR beta CDR3 regions from them. HTBI primers were the set used in a first-round RT-PCR of the TCR CDR3. In TCRdb, the multiplex PCR reads were re-called with MiXCR into one record per CDR3 protein. The sample contains some 270,000 distinct CDR3 sequences, 13% of which appear only once. These patients, aged 18 to 65, had recently diagnosed hyperthyroidism lasting under 2 months. The study excluded patients with uncontrolled infection, other autoimmune disease, pregnancy or lactation. A sample of blood taken at first hyperthyroidism diagnosis preceded any ophthalmopathy symptoms. This CDR3 has 16 amino acids. Germline V gives CDR1 LGHDT, CDR2 YNNKEL (reference sequence). The V and J ends lost 6 bases and 2 bases respectively, with 19 bases between them.

This clonotype was obtained from a woman in her 30s with Graves' hyperthyroidism that later progressed to Graves' ophthalmopathy. The chain links TRBV3-1 to TRBJ1-2; D remains ambiguous. The specimen was blood. Here the CDR3 DNA reads TGTGCCAGCAGTAGTATCCGGGAGCCGAAGAACTATGGCTACACCTTC. This translates into CASSSIREPKNYGYTF.